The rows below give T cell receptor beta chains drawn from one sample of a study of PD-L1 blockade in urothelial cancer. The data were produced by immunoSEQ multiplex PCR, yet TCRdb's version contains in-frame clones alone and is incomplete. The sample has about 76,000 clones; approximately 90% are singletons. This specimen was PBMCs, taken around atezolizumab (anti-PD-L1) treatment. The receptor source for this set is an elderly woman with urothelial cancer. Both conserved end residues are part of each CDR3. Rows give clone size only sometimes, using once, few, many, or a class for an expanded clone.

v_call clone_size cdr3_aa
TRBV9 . CASSTREYPYNEQFF
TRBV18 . CASSLGTGEGIQYF
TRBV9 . CASSGGTGNIYEKLFF
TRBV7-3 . CASSSTATGEAFF
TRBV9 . CASSEALNEKLFF
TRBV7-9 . CASSLEWGGLYSNQPQHF
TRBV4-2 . CASSQEASRQAQLFF
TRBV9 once CASSPVGSREQFF
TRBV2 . CATQGTSYNEQFF
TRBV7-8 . CASSLAGQGPYEQYF
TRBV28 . CASSLFGYGYTF
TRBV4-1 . CASSPEGAVDETQYF
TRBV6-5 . CASRPTGGNQPQHF
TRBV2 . CASSLRATNTGELFF
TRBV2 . CASSYPQPQHF
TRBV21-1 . CASSKGQGPVDTQYF
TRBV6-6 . CASRPTGDKNIQYF
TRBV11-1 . CASSLELAGYNEQFF
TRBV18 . CASSPGLAANNEQFF
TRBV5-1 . CASSLGTGLQQPQHF
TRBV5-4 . CASSLTSGQHGEQFF
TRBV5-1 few CASSLGTGGTGELFF
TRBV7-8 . CASRGAEAGDNEQFF
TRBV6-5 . CASRSGLGTDEQFF
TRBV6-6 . CASSLTGNNEKLFF
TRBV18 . CASSLKGPGGYREQFF
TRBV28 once CASRLGWDQPQHF
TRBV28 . CASSSGTSGRGSYEQYF
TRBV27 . CASSLFRDRIYNEQFF
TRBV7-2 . CASSLTLALRTEAFF
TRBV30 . CAWGQGLSNQPQHF
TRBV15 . CATSRGGQGRGGNTEAFF
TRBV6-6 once CASSSRGNNEQFF
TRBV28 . CASSPGGGSYEQYF
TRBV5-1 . CASSVRTGPERELFF
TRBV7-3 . CASSLDNNYGYTF
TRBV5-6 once CASSRRQDNEQFF
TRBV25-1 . CASSRSYNEQFF
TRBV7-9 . CASSWGTGNIQYF
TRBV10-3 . CATRQGNEKLFF
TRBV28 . CASRLVATRSGGYEQYF
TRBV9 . CASSVGSGPYEQYF
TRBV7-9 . CASSIGDYGYTF
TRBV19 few CASSMSREGNQPQHF
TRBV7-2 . CASSPSRVKAFF
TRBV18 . CASSSRPGPRKANTEAFF
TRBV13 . CASRMAGSYNEQFF
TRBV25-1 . CASSDRGANEKLFF
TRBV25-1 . CASSRTGGGYGYTF
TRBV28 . CATQGGRDYGYTF
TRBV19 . CASSTFLRRITMNTEAFF
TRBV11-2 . CASSPGGRYNEQFF
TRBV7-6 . CASSLSGQGFYEQYF
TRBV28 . CASTPGTRAGNTIYF
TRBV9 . CASSARDGALNTEAFF
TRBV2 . CASSSGSGANVLTF
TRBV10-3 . CAISTGNLNTEAFF
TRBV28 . CASSFGPSLFTRVGTYEQYF